This TCR beta chain was recovered during a study of cytomegalovirus exposure and HLA in healthy donors. For the study at large: A previous analysis identified approximately 120 million unique TCR beta sequences derived from about 180 million T cells.

CDR3 length: 12 amino acids. Deletions cut 3 bases from V and 4 bases from J, with 6 bases between. CDR1 is MDHEN, CDR2 SYDVKM, per germline. As for this clone: Its antigen is currently unknown.

The PCR was carried out with 60 Vbeta primers and 13 Jbeta primers. TCRdb's copy holds only in-frame clones and misses some; the assay was immunoSEQ multiplex PCR. This table holds 45,000 to 70,000 clones. Study observations and caveats: As a later analysis showed, a missense DCLRE1C variant was linked to trimming of TCR beta V- and J-genes. Researchers reported from a later analysis that most CMV-associated TCR beta chains appeared HLA-restricted.

The TCR was taken from a woman between 50 and 59 years old in good health and CMV-seropositive. The specimen was PBMCs. The chain couples TRBV28 to TRBJ2-5; D is uncertain. As DNA, the CDR3 is TGTGCCAGCAGTTTCCTCCGAGAGACCCAGTACTTC. Residues: CASSFLRETQYF.